Detailed here is one T cell receptor beta chain. Its antigen is unknown. Treatment in this sample: roughly 20 received Ad26.COV2.S at low or high dose, single or two shots; roughly 5 received placebo; per-sample allocation not given. Material that was analyzed had been drawn on day 63 after the first vaccine or placebo injection. This specimen comes from a study of Ad26.COV2.S vaccination and SARS-CoV-2 variants. The wider study: A participant enrolled in the COV1001 Ad26.COV2.S trial arm provided the sample.

Study findings and constraints: It is possible that the TCR breadth and depth analyses underestimated the total T cell responses. Higher spike-specific TCR breadth was found in vaccine recipients than in placebo recipients.

Using immunoSEQ multiplex PCR, the repertoire was profiled, and TCRdb retains in-frame clones only, with some absent. Here the sample spans a few hundred thousand clones, approximately 92% being singletons. From germline, CDR1 is SGDLS and CDR2 YYNGEE. The CDR3 is made up of 17 amino acids. With V trimmed by 4 bases and J by 4 bases, 10 bases remained unmatched. This clonotype originated in a person between 18 and 59 years old who received the Ad26.COV2.S COVID-19 vaccine or a placebo. The chain combines TRBV9 with TRBJ2-5; TRBD2 aligns across 13 bases. The starting material was peripheral blood, obtained in a trial of Ad26.COV2.S vaccine versus placebo. This chain's CDR3 is CASSSRLAGGASETQYF. The CDR3 nucleotides are TGTGCCAGCAGCTCCCGACTAGCGGGGGGAGCATCAGAGACCCAGTACTTC.